These 30 T cell receptor beta chains came from one sample sequenced in a study of regulatory T cells in long-lasting Graves disease. Building the TCR beta libraries relied on iRepertoire HTBI primers, and CDR3 regions underwent Arm-PCR. TCRdb re-analysed the multiplex PCR reads in MiXCR, keeping a single row per CDR3 protein. The repertoire holds over 300,000 distinct CDR3 sequences, with less than 20% as singletons. Time point specified: persistent/refractory GD, antithyroid drugs over 5 years with positive TRAb. RNA extracted from PBMCs served as the sequencing template. Sequences were derived from peripheral blood mononuclear cells (PBMCs), sampled when the disease was refractory, from a patient treated with antithyroid drugs. Receptor source: a female donor with Graves disease.

The chain couples TRBV4-1 to TRBJ1-6, with 8 bases aligning to TRBD1. With V trimmed by 1 base and J by 10 bases, 6 bases remained unmatched. The CDR3 has 15 residues. Germline-derived CDR1 and CDR2 are MGHRA and YSYEKL. The CDR3 DNA sequence: TGCGCCAGCAGCCAAGGGACAGGGAGGAGATCACCCCTCCACTTT. Protein sequence: CASSQGTGRRSPLHF.

The sample holds many counts of this clonotype. The chain uses TRBV3-1 and TRBJ1-1, with D possibly being TRBD1 (6 bases). The CDR3 has 13 residues. Trimming shortened V by 2 bases and J by 9 bases, and 13 bases separated the two germline ends. The germline gives CDR1 LGHDT, CDR2 YNNKEL (reference sequence). CDR3 loop: CASSQPIQGQAFF. CDR3 DNA sequence: TGTGCCAGCAGCCAACCCATACAGGGTCAAGCTTTCTTT.

This clonotype was counted a few times. This could be a read error, since a much larger clone is one nucleotide away. The chain links TRBV30 to TRBJ2-5, with D perhaps matching TRBD1 (6 bases). The germline gives CDR1 GTSNPN, CDR2 SVGIG (reference sequence). Trimming pared 4 bases from V and 6 bases from J, leaving 18 bases between. There are 14 residues in the CDR3. CDR3 amino acids: CAWNPWDKQKTQYF. The CDR3 DNA reads as TGTGCCTGGAACCCATGGGACAAACAAAAGACCCAGTACTTC. Drawing the rest from reference TRBV30 and TRBJ2-5, the complete variable domain is SQTIHQWPATLVQPVGSPLSLECTVEGTSNPNLYWYRQAAGRGLQLLFYSVGIGQISSEVPQNLSASRPQDRQFILSSKKLLLSDSGFYLCAWNPWDKQKTQYFGPGTRLLVL.

CDR3 DNA: TGTGCCAGCTCACCACACCGGGTAGCGGGAGGCCTTTACAATGAGCAGTTCTTC. Translation gives CASSPHRVAGGLYNEQFF. This sequence joins TRBV18 and TRBJ2-1, with 10 bases aligning to TRBD2. The CDR3 totals 18 residues. Germline-derived CDR1 and CDR2 are KGHSH and LQKENI. V lost 1 base, J lost 4 bases, and 10 bases stayed unmatched. The complete variable domain, with remaining parts taken from reference TRBV18 and TRBJ2-1, reads NAGVMQNPRHLVRRRGQEARLRCSPMKGHSHVYWYRQLPEEGLKFMVYLQKENIIDESGMPKERFSAEFPKEGPSILRIQQVVRGDSAAYFCASSPHRVAGGLYNEQFFGPGTRLTVL.

V gene TRBV7-2 combines with J gene TRBJ2-7; a possible D gene is TRBD1 (6 bases). This CDR3 spans 15 amino acids. Per the germline V gene, CDR1 is SGHTA and CDR2 is FQGNSA. V lost 1 base, J lost 2 bases, and 12 bases lay in between. The CDR3 DNA reads as TGTGCCAGCAGCTTAGACCAGGGGTTTACCTACGAGCAGTACTTC. It translates to CASSLDQGFTYEQYF.

In this sample, this clonotype turned up many times. The chain recombines TRBV11-2 with TRBJ1-6; D not certain. With 5 bases removed from V and 10 bases from J, the gap between germline ends came to 15 bases. The CDR3 is 14 amino acids. Germline lookup yields CDR1 SGHAT and CDR2 FQNNGV. DNA of the CDR3: TGTGCCAGCAGCCCCCCCGGTCTTGGGTCACCCCTCCACTTT. It encodes CASSPPGLGSPLHF.

The table lists this clonotype with many counts. The chain is built from TRBV2 and TRBJ1-2, with 7 nucleotides matching TRBD1. CDR1 and CDR2 (germline): SNHLY, FYNNEI. The CDR3 loop spans 15 amino acids. V trimming: 3 bases; J trimming: 4 bases; junction bases outside the gene matches: 8. CDR3 sequence: CASSDTTGTTYGYTF. CDR3 bases: TGTGCCAGCAGTGACACGACAGGGACCACCTATGGCTACACCTTC. The whole variable domain, remainder taken from reference TRBV2 and TRBJ1-2, is EPEVTQTPSHQVTQMGQEVILRCVPISNHLYFYWYRQILGQKVEFLVSFYNNEISEKSEIFDDQFSVERPDGSNFTLKIRSTKLEDSAMYFCASSDTTGTTYGYTFGSGTRLTVV.

The rearrangement joins TRBV20-1 to TRBJ2-7; 10 bases fit TRBD2. V shed 1 base and J 9 bases; nucleotides not matched to a gene: 9. Germline loops: CDR1 DFQATT, CDR2 SNEGSKA (reference sequence). The CDR3 totals 14 residues. This CDR3 is CSARVPGLAATQYF. In nucleotides, the CDR3 is TGCAGTGCTAGAGTCCCTGGACTAGCGGCCACGCAGTACTTC.

This clonotype was seen many times. The chain carries TRBV27 and TRBJ1-1; TRBD1 might be the D (5 bases). This CDR3 has 16 residues. CDR1 and CDR2 (germline): MNHEY, SMNVEV (reference sequence). Deletions cut 5 bases from V and 2 bases from J, with 18 bases between. CDR3 bases: TGTGCCAGCAGTCTCCCCCTGGGACGGATTAACACTGAAGCTTTCTTT. It yields the protein CASSLPLGRINTEAFF.

This clonotype was counted between two and nine times. The junction does not match germline at one end; this may be a read error. V is TRBV29-1 and J is TRBJ2-7, with a weak D call TRBD2 (5 bases). The CDR3 has 13 amino acids. The germline V gene has CDR1 SQVTM and CDR2 ANQGSEA. CDR3 bases: TGCAGCGTAGAAGGGCGGGCGGCCCACGAGCAGTACTTC. As protein: CSVEGRAAHEQYF.

This clonotype was detected a few times. The chain employs TRBV12-3 or TRBV12-4 and TRBJ2-5; a weak D match, TRBD1 (5 bases). Trimming removed 6 bases at V and 6 bases at J, with 20 bases between. The CDR3 is made up of 15 amino acids. The CDR3 DNA follows: TGTGCCAGCAGCACAAATCTCCAGGGATACCAGACCCAGTACTTC. This sequence encodes CASSTNLQGYQTQYF.

This clonotype was seen a handful of times. V gene TRBV4-1 combines with J gene TRBJ1-5, with TRBD1 matching over 11 bases. The germline gives CDR1 MGHRA, CDR2 YSYEKL. The CDR3 sequence is 17 residues long. V lost 5 bases and J lost 7; bases outside the gene matches: 13. The CDR3 is CASSFRSRDRGGQPQHF. CDR3 sequence (DNA): TGCGCCAGCAGCTTCCGTTCACGGGACAGGGGGGGGCAGCCCCAGCATTTT.

The V call is TRBV2, the J call TRBJ1-1; D may be TRBD1 (5 bases). The CDR3 covers 14 residues. V was shortened by 2 bases and J by 7 bases, with 14 bases between the two germline ends. Germline V gene sequence: CDR1 SNHLY, CDR2 FYNNEI. The CDR3 nucleotides are TGTGCCAGCAGTGAAAGGTCTGGGGCACTTGAAGCTTTCTTT. It translates to CASSERSGALEAFF.

The CDR3 DNA follows: TGTGCCAGCAGCCAAATCCAACTAGGCGAGCAGTACTTC. Translated: CASSQIQLGEQYF. The chain links TRBV3-1 to TRBJ2-7, with D tentatively TRBD2 (5 bases). The CDR3 consists of 13 residues. Trimming cost V 2 bases and J 6 bases, with 11 bases left between them. The germline gives CDR1 LGHDT, CDR2 YNNKEL (reference sequence).

There are many counts of this clonotype. The CDR3, as DNA: TGTGCCAGCTCAAGGGGCCCGGGCCCTGCAACTAATGAAAAACTGTTTTTT. It translates to CASSRGPGPATNEKLFF. V gene TRBV6-1 combines with J gene TRBJ1-4, with D perhaps TRBD1 (5 bases). The CDR3 length is 17 residues. Germline V CDR1 and CDR2: MNHNS, SASEGT. With 8 bases removed from V and 0 bases from J, the gap between germline ends came to 19 bases.

This clonotype was detected many times. This rearrangement joins TRBV27 to TRBJ1-6; D call uncertain. The CDR3 sequence is 11 residues long. Trimming took off 8 bases at V and 3 bases at J, with 2 bases between the two ends. The germline CDR1 and CDR2 sequences are MNHEY and SMNVEV (reference sequence). In DNA, the CDR3 is TGTGCCAGCGGCTATAATTCACCCCTCCACTTT. Its translation: CASGYNSPLHF.

There are many counts of this clonotype. This chain connects TRBV13 to TRBJ2-2; TRBD2 might be the D (6 bases). Trimming left V 3 bases short and J 0 bases short, with 14 bases between. Germline V gives CDR1 PRHDT, CDR2 FYEKMQ (reference sequence). The CDR3 extends over 17 amino acids. This CDR3 reads CASSFGRLVSNTGELFF. DNA of the CDR3: TGTGCCAGCAGCTTCGGCAGACTAGTTTCGAACACCGGGGAGCTGTTTTTT.

This clonotype came up many times. The chain combines TRBV20-1 with TRBJ2-7; D is uncertain. The ends were cut back, 3 bases at V and 3 bases at J, with 6 bases in the middle. CDR3 length equals 11 residues. Per germline, CDR1 DFQATT and CDR2 SNEGSKA (reference sequence). This CDR3 reads CSASVLYEQYF. CDR3 nucleotides: TGCAGTGCTAGTGTCCTCTACGAGCAGTACTTC.

V and J are TRBV20-1 and TRBJ1-1; D is ambiguous. V shed 3 bases and J shed 6 bases, with 17 bases lying between them. The CDR3 has 14 amino acids. CDR1 is DFQATT and CDR2 is SNEGSKA in the germline V gene (reference sequence). CDR3 loop: CSASLPGGRSEAFF. CDR3 sequence (DNA): TGCAGTGCTAGTCTCCCGGGAGGGAGGTCTGAAGCTTTCTTT.

This clonotype showed up just a few times. The chain employs TRBV7-6 and TRBJ2-5; the D gene is possibly TRBD2 (6 bases). Germline V gene sequence: CDR1 SGHVS, CDR2 FNYEAQ. The CDR3 has 16 residues. Trimming stripped 4 bases from V and 0 bases from J, with 15 bases between. CDR3 in amino acids: CASSSRQGGYQETQYF. In nucleotides, the CDR3 is TGTGCCAGCAGCTCCAGGCAGGGAGGTTACCAAGAGACCCAGTACTTC.

This clonotype was detected only a few times. The gene calls are TRBV28 and TRBJ2-5; D is unclear. V was pared by 1 base and J by 3 bases, with 12 bases between. From germline, CDR1 is MDHEN and CDR2 SYDVKM. The CDR3 totals 15 residues. The CDR3 region has the DNA TGTGCCAGCAGTTTATCCCTTGGCGGAGAAGAGACCCAGTACTTC. It is translated as CASSLSLGGEETQYF.

This clonotype was counted many times. V is TRBV6-1 and J is TRBJ1-1; 9 bases line up with TRBD1. V was pared by 10 bases and J by 2 bases, with 8 bases of the junction left unmatched. The CDR3 extends over 14 amino acids. In germline, CDR1 is MNHNS, CDR2 SASEGT. The DNA for the CDR3 is TGTGCCATACAACAGGACAGGGGTAACACTGAAGCTTTCTTT. This translates into CAIQQDRGNTEAFF.

The chain carries TRBV6-1 and TRBJ2-7; no firm D call. CDR1 is MNHNS, CDR2 SASEGT, per germline. V dropped 5 bases and J dropped 4 bases, with 15 bases sitting between them. CDR3 length: 14 residues. The CDR3 region is CASSIKLGPYEQYF. The CDR3 DNA follows: TGTGCCAGCAGTATCAAGTTGGGCCCTTACGAGCAGTACTTC.

This chain joins TRBV19 and TRBJ2-5; D may be TRBD2 (6 bases). Trimming removed 7 bases at V and 2 bases at J, with 20 bases between. This CDR3 spans 16 amino acids. In germline, CDR1 is LNHDA, CDR2 SQIVND (reference sequence). This chain's CDR3 is CASKGWGRDLQETQYF. The CDR3 nucleotides read TGTGCCAGTAAAGGATGGGGCAGGGACTTGCAAGAGACCCAGTACTTC.

The chain uses TRBV5-1 and TRBJ1-6, with 9 positions matching TRBD1. The J segment lost 7 bases and the V segment lost 3 bases, leaving 5 bases of the junction unmatched. In germline, CDR1 is SGHRS, CDR2 YFSETQ. The CDR3 runs 15 residues. The CDR3 loop reads CASSSGTGRNSPLHF. The DNA of the CDR3 is TGCGCCAGCAGCTCCGGGACAGGGAGAAATTCACCCCTCCACTTT.

J is TRBJ2-7 and V is TRBV30; 7 bases are shared with TRBD2. In germline, CDR1 is GTSNPN, CDR2 SVGIG (reference sequence). CDR3 length: 12 amino acids. V trimming: 5 bases; J trimming: 4 bases; junction bases outside the gene matches: 5. The CDR3 region is CAWGSGDYEQYF. The DNA for the CDR3 is TGTGCCTGGGGGAGCGGGGATTACGAGCAGTACTTC.

This chain joins TRBV18 and TRBJ1-1, with a weak D call TRBD1 (6 bases). Germline-derived CDR1 and CDR2 are KGHSH and LQKENI. V was clipped by 3 bases and J by 3 bases, with 14 bases between them. This CDR3 has 15 residues. CDR3 region: CASSPYRDLDTEAFF. CDR3 DNA: TGTGCCAGCTCACCTTACAGGGATTTGGACACTGAAGCTTTCTTT.

With regard to this clonotype: Since a much larger clone is just one base distant, this may be a read error. This chain connects TRBV11-2 to TRBJ1-4; D is undetermined. From germline, CDR1 is SGHAT and CDR2 FQNNGV. The CDR3 covers 14 residues. For the CDR3, the DNA is TGTGCCAGCAGCTCCGGGCGCGTTAATGAAAAACCGTTTTTT. It encodes CASSSGRVNEKPFF.

The chain recombines TRBV6-5 with TRBJ1-5; D perhaps matches TRBD1 (5 bases). Trimming cost V 2 bases and J 3 bases, with 20 bases left between them. The germline gives CDR1 MNHEY, CDR2 SVGAGI. The CDR3 loop spans 18 amino acids. The DNA for the CDR3 is TGTGCCAGCAGTTACCCGACAGATTCCATCATCCTCAATCAGCCCCAGCATTTT. The encoded protein is CASSYPTDSIILNQPQHF.

This clonotype has a count of ten or more. The CDR3 coding sequence is TGTGCCACCAGTGACCCGACGACCCGGCGGTGCTTCTTT. This sequence encodes CATSDPTTRRCFF. The genes are TRBV24-1 and TRBJ1-1; no definite D call. Germline-derived CDR1 and CDR2 are KGHDR and SFDVKD. The CDR3 consists of 13 residues. Trimming pared 4 bases from V and 14 bases from J, leaving 19 bases between.